Shown below are 24 T cell receptor beta chains from a single sample sequenced in a study of blood T cell repertoires in COVID-19. Measured with immunoSEQ multiplex PCR; TCRdb has only the in-frame clones, and not every one. In the table there are about 350,000 clones, approximately 89% of which are singletons. Sequencing was done on a sample of peripheral blood. Source of these receptors: a woman aged 60-70 years with COVID-19, enrolled during active disease.

This rearrangement joins TRBV11-3 to TRBJ2-2; D remains ambiguous. The CDR3 contains 12 residues. The V gene lost 5 bases and the J gene lost 4 bases, with 5 bases spanning the gap. CDR1 and CDR2 (germline): SGHNT, YENEEA. DNA for the CDR3: TGTGCCAGCAGCGCGTCCACCGGGGAGCTGTTTTTT. Its translation is CASSASTGELFF.

V and J are TRBV7-9 and TRBJ1-4; TRBD1 agrees at 9 bases. CDR1 is SEHNR, CDR2 FQNEAQ, per germline (reference sequence). The CDR3 is 15 amino acids. V was clipped by 8 bases and J by 3 bases; unmatched bases: 7. Here the CDR3 DNA reads TGTGCCAGCCATCTTCGGACAGGGGCTAATGAAAAACTGTTTTTT. It yields the protein CASHLRTGANEKLFF.

This clone was seen a single time. This chain uses TRBV11-2 with TRBJ1-2, with D uncertain. With 0 bases removed from V and 8 bases from J, the gap between germline ends came to 13 bases. Germline V gene lookup returns CDR1 SGHAT and CDR2 FQNNGV. The CDR3 has 14 amino acids. This chain's CDR3 is CASSLDGYLGGYTF. CDR3 nucleotide sequence: TGTGCCAGCAGCTTAGACGGCTACCTAGGAGGCTACACCTTC.

This clone was observed a single time. The V gene is TRBV24-1, the J gene TRBJ2-7; tentatively, D is TRBD2 (5 bases). Trimming cost V 2 bases and J 13 bases, with 14 bases left between them. This CDR3 has 12 residues. Germline V gene sequence: CDR1 KGHDR, CDR2 SFDVKD. In DNA form, the CDR3 reads TGTGCCACCAGTGATTACGGGGTAGTCCGATACTTC. It translates to CATSDYGVVRYF.

This rearrangement joins TRBV25-1 to TRBJ1-2; 9 bases match TRBD1. Trimming cost V 6 bases and J 9 bases; bases outside gene matches: 11. This CDR3 comprises 14 residues. Germline assignment: CDR1 MGHDK and CDR2 SYGVNS. The CDR3 is CASRGTGILISYTF. The CDR3 DNA reads TGTGCCAGCAGGGGGACAGGGATCCTTATTAGCTACACCTTC.

This clone has just a few counts. The chain recombines TRBV30 with TRBJ1-5, with D possibly matching TRBD1 (5 bases). Germline CDR1 and CDR2: GTSNPN and SVGIG (reference sequence). Trimming removed 2 bases at V and 11 bases at J, with 16 bases between. This CDR3 region has 13 residues. CDR3 DNA sequence: TGTGCCTGGAGTACCCCGGGGGTATACGCCCAGCATTTT. This gives the protein CAWSTPGVYAQHF.

The chain combines TRBV5-1 with TRBJ1-2; D is ambiguous. Trimming stripped 4 bases from V and 1 base from J, with 11 bases between. The CDR3 has 14 amino acids. Germline V gene sequence: CDR1 SGHRS, CDR2 YFSETQ. CDR3 amino acids: CASSPNGVNYGYTF. In nucleotides, the CDR3 is TGCGCCAGCAGCCCCAACGGGGTTAACTATGGCTACACCTTC.

This clone was found once. V usage is TRBV6-1 and J usage is TRBJ2-5; 7 positions agree with TRBD1. The CDR3 covers 15 residues. Germline assignment: CDR1 MNHNS and CDR2 SASEGT. Unmatched junction bases numbered 12, after V lost 6 bases and J lost 5 bases. CDR3 in amino acids: CASSDKGAPVETQYF. DNA for the CDR3: TGTGCCAGCAGCGACAAGGGGGCGCCGGTTGAGACCCAGTACTTC.

This clone was counted between two and nine times. The chain employs TRBV18 and TRBJ1-1; the D is unclear. CDR1 and CDR2 from the germline V gene are KGHSH and LQKENI. The CDR3 is 16 residues long. V dropped 6 bases and J dropped 0 bases, with 17 bases sitting between them. CDR3 bases: TGTGCCAGCTCCTCCGGACTGACTTCGATGAACACTGAAGCTTTCTTT. Translating it yields CASSSGLTSMNTEAFF.

CDR3 residues: CASSPDGVGEAFF. CDR3 DNA: TGCGCCAGCAGCCCAGACGGGGTTGGCGAAGCTTTCTTT. The chain uses TRBV5-1 and TRBJ1-1; no clear D gene. Germline V lookup: CDR1 SGHRS, CDR2 YFSETQ. V was clipped by 4 bases and J by 8 bases, with 15 bases between them. The CDR3 totals 13 residues.

CDR3 sequence reads: CASSPQASFSLGNTIYF. The CDR3 DNA sequence: TGTGCCAGCAGCCCGCAGGCCTCTTTTTCCCTCGGAAACACCATATATTTT. V is TRBV9 and J is TRBJ1-3, with D unresolved. The CDR3 is 17 amino acids. V was cut by 4 bases and J by 4 bases, with 21 bases left in between. Germline values: CDR1 SGDLS, CDR2 YYNGEE.

This clone appeared once. The chain combines TRBV18 with TRBJ1-1; D is ambiguous. The ends were cut back, 3 bases at V and 7 bases at J, with 15 bases in the middle. The CDR3 runs 14 residues. The V gene's germline CDR1 is KGHSH and CDR2 LQKENI. The CDR3: CASSPITGDLEAFF. The DNA of the CDR3 is TGTGCCAGCTCACCGATCACTGGAGATCTTGAAGCTTTCTTT.

V and J are TRBV28 and TRBJ1-2, with D possibly being TRBD1 (5 bases). Trimming left V 10 bases short and J 6 bases short, with 21 bases between. Germline V gene lookup returns CDR1 MDHEN and CDR2 SYDVKM. This CDR3 is 14 amino acids long. Written as DNA, the CDR3 is TGTGCCACCCCTGGAAGGACGCAGGGCGATGGCTACACCTTC. It specifies CATPGRTQGDGYTF.

This clone was seen more than once but under ten times. The V gene is TRBV6-1, the J gene TRBJ1-2; D is unresolved. V lost 1 base, J lost 0 bases, and 12 bases lay in between. Looked up from germline, CDR1 is MNHNS and CDR2 is SASEGT. The CDR3 spans 16 residues. The CDR3 spells CASSEVGLQANYGYTF. Here the CDR3 DNA reads TGTGCCAGCAGTGAAGTTGGGCTCCAAGCTAACTATGGCTACACCTTC.

The V gene is TRBV13, the J gene TRBJ1-4, with D possibly being TRBD1 (5 bases). V lost 4 bases and J 5 bases, leaving 14 bases between the germline ends. Per the germline V gene, CDR1 is PRHDT and CDR2 is FYEKMQ (reference sequence). The CDR3 consists of 15 residues. The CDR3 is CASSSQAGGNEKLFF. The CDR3 DNA is TGTGCCAGCAGCTCCCAGGCTGGGGGGAATGAAAAACTGTTTTTT.

The J gene is TRBJ1-6, the V gene TRBV28; 11 nucleotides align to TRBD1. The V gene's germline CDR1 is MDHEN and CDR2 SYDVKM. V shed 5 bases and J 7 bases; nucleotides not matched to a gene: 7. This CDR3 region has 16 residues. Here the CDR3 DNA reads TGTGCCAGCAGTATCCCCGGGACAGGGGGGAATTCACCCCTCCACTTT. It specifies CASSIPGTGGNSPLHF.

This clone was counted many times. V is TRBV3-1 (or the pseudogene TRBV3-2) and J is TRBJ1-2; 9 bases line up with TRBD1. V trimming: 5 bases; J trimming: 7 bases; junction bases outside the gene matches: 5. The CDR3 is 13 amino acids. Germline CDR1 reads LGHDT; CDR2 reads YNNKEL (reference sequence). Here the CDR3 reads CASSLDRGSGYTF. The CDR3 region has the DNA TGTGCCAGCAGCTTGGACAGGGGCTCTGGCTACACCTTC.

The chain has TRBV7-9 and TRBJ1-5; 9 nucleotides match TRBD1. CDR1 and CDR2 from the germline V gene are SEHNR and FQNEAQ (reference sequence). This CDR3 has 17 residues. V lost 3 bases, J lost 7 bases, and 13 bases stayed unmatched. Here the CDR3 reads CASSLGQGEGWEQPQHF. The DNA for the CDR3 is TGTGCCAGCAGCTTGGGACAGGGTGAAGGCTGGGAACAGCCCCAGCATTTT.

The chain uses TRBV5-1 and TRBJ2-3; TRBD2 aligns across 10 bases. The CDR3 length is 16 residues. Germline loops: CDR1 SGHRS, CDR2 YFSETQ. V was pared by 4 bases and J by 6 bases, with 11 bases of the junction left unmatched. Written as DNA, the CDR3 is TGCGCCAGCAGCCCGAGTGTAGCGGGGGGTTGGGATACGCAGTATTTT. Residues: CASSPSVAGGWDTQYF.

This clone was seen a few times. The rearrangement uses TRBV5-6 and TRBJ1-2; 9 nucleotides agree with TRBD1. Germline assignment: CDR1 SGHDT and CDR2 YYEEEE. Germline trimming cut 3 bases from V and 4 bases from J; bases unmatched to any gene: 16. The CDR3 spans 18 residues. The CDR3 bases are TGTGCCAGCAGCTCCTGGGGAGGGACAGGGACTATCCTCTATGGCTACACCTTC. Translating gives CASSSWGGTGTILYGYTF.

This rearrangement joins TRBV5-5 to TRBJ2-4; unclear D gene. The CDR3 is 14 residues long. With 0 bases removed from V and 1 base from J, the gap between germline ends came to 5 bases. The germline gives CDR1 SGHKS, CDR2 YYEKEE (reference sequence). CDR3 DNA sequence: TGTGCCAGCAGCTTGGAGGAGGCCAAAAACATTCAGTACTTC. It encodes CASSLEEAKNIQYF. Variable domain in full (rest from reference TRBV5-5 and TRBJ2-4): DAGVTQSPTHLIKTRGQQVTLRCSPISGHKSVSWYQQVLGQGPQFIFQYYEKEERGRGNFPDRFSARQFPNYSSELNVNALLLGDSALYLCASSLEEAKNIQYFGAGTRLSVL.

This chain connects TRBV19 to TRBJ1-2; 8 nucleotides align to TRBD1. In germline, CDR1 is LNHDA, CDR2 SQIVND (reference sequence). This CDR3 contains 15 residues. The V segment lost 3 bases and the J segment 4 bases; nucleotides outside the gene matches: 7. CDR3 in amino acids: CASSIRDRRSYGYTF. CDR3 coding DNA: TGTGCCAGTAGTATCCGGGACAGGCGTTCCTATGGCTACACCTTC.

The rearrangement uses TRBV5-1 and TRBJ1-2; a possible D gene is TRBD1 (6 bases). This CDR3 has 13 amino acids. The V gene's germline CDR1 is SGHRS and CDR2 YFSETQ. Trimming cost V 3 bases and J 8 bases, with 14 bases left between them. CDR3 loop: CASSWTPGEGYTF. CDR3 bases: TGCGCCAGCAGCTGGACTCCAGGGGAAGGCTACACCTTC.

The gene calls are TRBV27 and TRBJ1-5; TRBD1 aligns across 8 bases. The germline V gene has CDR1 MNHEY and CDR2 SMNVEV (reference sequence). The CDR3 is 17 residues long. The junction had 6 bases not matched to a gene; V was cut back by 2 bases and J by 0 bases. CDR3 sequence (DNA): TGTGCCAGCAGTTTAGGCAGGGGGCTGTATAGCAATCAGCCCCAGCATTTT. Translating gives CASSLGRGLYSNQPQHF.